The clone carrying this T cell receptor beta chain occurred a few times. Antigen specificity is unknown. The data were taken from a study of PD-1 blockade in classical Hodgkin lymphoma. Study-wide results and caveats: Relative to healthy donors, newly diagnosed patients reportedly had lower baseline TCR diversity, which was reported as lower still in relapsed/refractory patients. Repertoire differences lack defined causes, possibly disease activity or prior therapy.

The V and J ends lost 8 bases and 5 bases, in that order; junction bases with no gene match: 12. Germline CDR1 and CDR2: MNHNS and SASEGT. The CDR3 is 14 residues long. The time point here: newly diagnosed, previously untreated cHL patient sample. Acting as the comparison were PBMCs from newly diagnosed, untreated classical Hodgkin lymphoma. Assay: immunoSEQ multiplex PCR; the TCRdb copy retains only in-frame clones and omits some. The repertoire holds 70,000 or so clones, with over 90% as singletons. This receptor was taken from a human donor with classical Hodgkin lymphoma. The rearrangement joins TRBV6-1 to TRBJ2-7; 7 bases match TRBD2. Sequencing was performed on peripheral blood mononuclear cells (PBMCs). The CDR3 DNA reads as TGTGCCAGCTCAGTGGGGGGGTTCCCCGACGAGCAGTACTTC. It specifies CASSVGGFPDEQYF.